One sample yielded the 20 T cell receptor beta chains listed below, sequenced in a study of CD8 T cells in Susac syndrome. Random hexamers were used to reverse transcribe the RNA input (about 0.45 to 1 ug). A single record per CDR3 protein comes from TCRdb applying MiXCR to the immunoSEQ multiplex PCR reads. The sample has about 150,000 distinct CDR3 sequences, roughly 94% seen once. Sequencing input: CD4+ T cells from PBMCs. Receptors originate from a human donor in good health.

The chain links TRBV6-6 to TRBJ2-5, with TRBD1 matching 7 bases. Germline V gives CDR1 MNHNY, CDR2 SVGAGI (reference sequence). This CDR3 region has 13 residues. The trim removed 7 bases at V and 0 bases at J, leaving 2 bases unmatched. The CDR3: CASIRGNQETQYF. CDR3 sequence (DNA): TGTGCCAGCATCAGGGGGAACCAAGAGACCCAGTACTTC.

The chain joins TRBV27 to TRBJ2-1; 11 positions match TRBD1. With V trimmed by 5 bases and J by 3 bases, 6 bases remained unmatched. The CDR3 loop spans 16 amino acids. In germline, CDR1 is MNHEY, CDR2 SMNVEV (reference sequence). Written as DNA, the CDR3 is TGTGCCAGCAGTCCCCTGGGACAGGGGGTCTACAATGAGCAGTTCTTC. Translating gives CASSPLGQGVYNEQFF.

The V gene is TRBV11-3, the J gene TRBJ2-1; 8 bases fit TRBD2. V gave up 5 bases and J gave up 4 bases; unmatched junction bases: 10. This CDR3 is 16 amino acids long. The V gene's germline CDR1 is SGHNT and CDR2 YENEEA. CDR3 amino acids: CASSPTSVGGYNEQFF. The CDR3 bases are TGTGCCAGCAGCCCGACTAGCGTAGGGGGTTACAATGAGCAGTTCTTC.

V is TRBV3-1 and J is TRBJ1-6; weak D call: TRBD1 (6 bases). The germline V gene has CDR1 LGHDT and CDR2 YNNKEL (reference sequence). V was shortened by 3 bases and J by 8 bases, with 8 bases between the two germline ends. CDR3 length equals 13 residues. DNA of the CDR3: TGTGCCAGCAGCCAGGGGGCATATTCACCCCTCCACTTT. This encodes CASSQGAYSPLHF.

For the CDR3, the DNA is TGTGCCAGCATTTATGAAGACTCCTACAATGAGCAGTTCTTC. This translates into CASIYEDSYNEQFF. The chain couples TRBV12-3 or TRBV12-4 to TRBJ2-1; D call uncertain. This CDR3 has 14 residues. Trimming pared 7 bases from V and 0 bases from J, leaving 10 bases between.

The rearrangement joins TRBV9 to TRBJ1-1; D is ambiguous. Trimming cost V 0 bases and J 2 bases, with 8 bases left between them. Germline CDR1 SGDLS, CDR2 YYNGEE. CDR3 length equals 14 residues. CDR3 in amino acids: CASSVGPPNTEAFF. The CDR3 DNA reads as TGTGCCAGCAGCGTAGGGCCGCCCAACACTGAAGCTTTCTTT.

The chain is built from TRBV5-6 and TRBJ1-2; 10 bases are a match to TRBD1. V shed 3 bases, J shed 4 bases, and the junction held 6 bases outside the gene matches. Germline loops: CDR1 SGHDT, CDR2 YYEEEE. This CDR3 contains 15 residues. The CDR3 nucleotides are TGTGCCAGCAGCTCCCGGACAGGGGGACCCTATGGCTACACCTTC. This gives the protein CASSSRTGGPYGYTF.

This clonotype was recorded once. The gene calls are TRBV27 and TRBJ1-1, with no clear D. Trimming pared 4 bases from V and 5 bases from J, leaving 11 bases between. The CDR3 sequence is 13 residues long. Germline V CDR1 and CDR2: MNHEY, SMNVEV (reference sequence). The CDR3 nucleotides are TGTGCCAGCAGTTACCGGGCCTCAACTGAAGCTTTCTTT. This gives the protein CASSYRASTEAFF.

The V and J genes are TRBV30 and TRBJ2-5, with unresolved D. The V and J ends lost 4 bases and 2 bases respectively, with 11 bases between them. Germline values: CDR1 GTSNPN, CDR2 SVGIG (reference sequence). The CDR3 sequence is 13 residues long. CDR3 protein: CAWKGQPQETQYF. Here the CDR3 DNA reads TGTGCCTGGAAAGGGCAACCACAAGAGACCCAGTACTTC.

The J gene is TRBJ1-4, the V gene TRBV10-3; no firm D call. V lost 2 bases, J lost 8 bases, and 6 bases lay in between. The CDR3 runs to 12 residues. The germline V gene encodes CDR1 ENHRY and CDR2 SYGVKD. The DNA for the CDR3 is TGTGCCATCAGTGAGGGGAGGGAAAAACTGTTTTTT. Its protein is CAISEGREKLFF.

The chain recombines TRBV19 with TRBJ1-5; 8 bases align to TRBD1. V dropped 5 bases and J dropped 7; count of bases not matched to a gene: 7. There are 14 residues in the CDR3. Germline lookup yields CDR1 LNHDA and CDR2 SQIVND (reference sequence). The CDR3 DNA sequence: TGTGCCAGTAGTGTAAGGACAGGGCCCCAGCCCCAGCATTTT. This encodes CASSVRTGPQPQHF.

The chain joins TRBV5-6 to TRBJ1-5; D is perhaps TRBD1 (6 bases). The CDR3 covers 16 residues. Between the trimmed V and J ends, which lost 3 bases and 0 bases, there was a span of 13 bases. Germline V gene data show CDR1 as SGHDT and CDR2 as YYEEEE. The CDR3 nucleotides are TGTGCCAGCAGCTCAACAGGGTTTATTAGCAATCAGCCCCAGCATTTT. Its protein is CASSSTGFISNQPQHF.

This sequence joins TRBV6-1 and TRBJ2-5; 7 bases line up with TRBD2. Germline lookup yields CDR1 MNHNS and CDR2 SASEGT. The CDR3 runs to 15 residues. Trimming cost V 11 bases and J 2 bases; bases outside gene matches: 14. Written as DNA, the CDR3 is TGTGCCGCACGCGTGACGGGAGGAGGACAAGAGACCCAGTACTTC. Translated, it gives CAARVTGGGQETQYF.

This chain connects TRBV18 to TRBJ1-5; 7 nucleotides match TRBD1. CDR3 size: 15 residues. With V trimmed by 8 bases and J by 5 bases, 12 bases remained unmatched. Germline CDR1 reads KGHSH; CDR2 reads LQKENI. This CDR3 reads CASTHRGQGDQPQHF. In nucleotides, the CDR3 is TGTGCCAGCACGCACCGGGGCCAGGGGGATCAGCCCCAGCATTTT. Full variable domain (outside the CDR3, taken from reference TRBV18 and TRBJ1-5): NAGVMQNPRHLVRRRGQEARLRCSPMKGHSHVYWYRQLPEEGLKFMVYLQKENIIDESGMPKERFSAEFPKEGPSILRIQQVVRGDSAAYFCASTHRGQGDQPQHFGDGTRLSIL.

The V gene is TRBV2, the J gene TRBJ2-7; TRBD2 is a possible D gene (5 bases). Trimming took 4 bases from V and 6 from J, leaving 7 bases between them. Germline V gene sequence: CDR1 SNHLY, CDR2 FYNNEI. There are 11 residues in the CDR3. Written as DNA, the CDR3 is TGTGCCAGCAGTGCGGAGGCCGAGCAGTACTTC. Encoded protein: CASSAEAEQYF. The full variable domain, completed using reference TRBV2 and TRBJ2-7, is EPEVTQTPSHQVTQMGQEVILRCVPISNHLYFYWYRQILGQKVEFLVSFYNNEISEKSEIFDDQFSVERPDGSNFTLKIRSTKLEDSAMYFCASSAEAEQYFGPGTRLTVT.

The chain couples TRBV18 to TRBJ1-3; 9 bases are a match to TRBD1. The CDR3 spans 19 residues. After removal of 8 bases from V and 3 bases from J, the junction contained 20 bases not matched to a gene. Germline V gene data show CDR1 as KGHSH and CDR2 as LQKENI. Here the CDR3 reads CASLTGTGRDGVGGNTIYF. The CDR3 nucleotides are TGTGCCAGCCTCACCGGGACAGGGCGCGACGGGGTCGGTGGAAACACCATATATTTT.

The chain has TRBV5-4 and TRBJ2-1, with a possible D match to TRBD1 (5 bases). Trimming took off 1 base at V and 1 base at J, with 9 bases between the two ends. Germline V lookup: CDR1 SGHNT, CDR2 YYREEE (reference sequence). The CDR3 is made up of 15 amino acids. The CDR3 region has the DNA TGTGCCAGCAGCTTGCCAGGGCCATCCTACAATGAGCAGTTCTTC. Translation: CASSLPGPSYNEQFF. Together with reference TRBV5-4 and TRBJ2-1, the CDR3 gives the full variable domain: ETGVTQSPTHLIKTRGQQVTLRCSSQSGHNTVSWYQQALGQGPQFIFQYYREEENGRGNFPPRFSGLQFPNYSSELNVNALELDDSALYLCASSLPGPSYNEQFFGPGTRLTVL.

The sample holds one count of this clonotype. The CDR3 DNA reads as TGTGCCAGCCGACAGACCGGAGATACGCAGTATTTT. Protein product: CASRQTGDTQYF. J is TRBJ2-3 and V is TRBV25-1, with D tentatively TRBD1 (5 bases). Per the germline V gene, CDR1 is MGHDK and CDR2 is SYGVNS. Between the trimmed V and J ends, which lost 8 bases and 5 bases, there was a span of 11 bases. There are 12 residues in the CDR3. Drawing the rest from reference TRBV25-1 and TRBJ2-3, the complete variable domain is EADIYQTPRYLVIGTGKKITLECSQTMGHDKMYWYQQDPGMELHLIHYSYGVNSTEKGDLSSESTVSRIRTEHFPLTLESARPSHTSQYLCASRQTGDTQYFGPGTRLTVL.

This clonotype was recorded only once. V is TRBV7-9 and J is TRBJ1-2; TRBD1 agrees at 9 bases. Germline V gene data show CDR1 as SEHNR and CDR2 as FQNEAQ (reference sequence). CDR3 length equals 16 residues. V was pared by 4 bases and J by 4 bases, with 10 bases of the junction left unmatched. Written as DNA, the CDR3 is TGTGCCAGCAGCTCCTCCCTCGCACAGGGGGCCTATGGCTACACCTTC. Translating it yields CASSSSLAQGAYGYTF.

CDR3 amino acids: CATSRVRGQASVEQYF. The CDR3 nucleotides read TGTGCCACCAGCAGAGTTCGGGGACAGGCCTCGGTCGAGCAGTACTTC. The J gene is TRBJ2-7, the V gene TRBV15; 8 bases match TRBD1. The J segment lost 6 bases and the V segment lost 1 base, leaving 11 bases of the junction unmatched. The CDR3 extends over 16 amino acids. Germline CDR1 reads LNHNV; CDR2 reads YYDKDF (reference sequence). Full variable domain (remainder filled in from reference TRBV15 and TRBJ2-7): DAMVIQNPRYQVTQFGKPVTLSCSQTLNHNVMYWYQQKSSQAPKLLFHYYDKDFNNEADTPDNFQSRRPNTSFCFLDIRSPGLGDTAMYLCATSRVRGQASVEQYFGPGTRLTVT.